This T cell receptor (beta chain) came from a study of breast tumors, draining lymph nodes, adjacent tissues. Study-wide results and caveats: Tumor TCR diversity was below lymph nodes but above nontumor tissue. Tumor T cell lymph node origin was a supported hypothesis, not proven.

Germline values: CDR1 MNHNS, CDR2 SASEGT. The CDR3 has 14 residues. One entry per CDR3 protein results from TCRdb running MiXCR on the multiplex PCR reads. The sample holds about 300,000 distinct CDR3 sequences, 30% seen once. This clonotype was detected a few times. The antigen is unknown. The junction departs from germline at one end; a sequencing error may be responsible. The lymph nodes were axillary draining lymph nodes from breast cancer patients. V gene TRBV6-1 combines with J gene TRBJ1-3; the D is unclear. The sequence came from a female donor with breast cancer. Some clones in this sample may be carry-over from other donors' samples. The sequenced sample was axillary lymph node tissue. CDR3 sequence reads: CACSEKGAGNTIYF. In nucleotides, the CDR3 is TGTGCCTGCAGTGAAAAGGGAGCTGGAAACACCATATATTTT.